A single T cell receptor beta chain is shown here with its context. Researchers sorted participants into cohorts using their self-reported clinical history. This entry belongs to a study of blood T cell repertoires in COVID-19. The protocol was immunoSEQ multiplex PCR, while the TCRdb copy is restricted to in-frame clones and leaves out a portion. The sample carries around 390,000 clones, 85% to 90% recorded once. Germline CDR1 reads WSHSY; CDR2 reads SAAADI. V dropped 6 bases and J dropped 4 bases, with 12 bases sitting between them. The length of the CDR3 is 13 residues. The clonotype comes from a woman aged 45 to 65 who had recovered from COVID-19. The sequencing sample was made of PBMCs or T cells enriched from blood (not recorded which). The rearrangement uses TRBV10-2 and TRBJ1-1, with D possibly TRBD1 on 6 matching bases. The DNA for the CDR3 is TGCGCCAGCAGCCCCCAGGGGAGCACTGAAGCTTTCTTT. Translated, it gives CASSPQGSTEAFF.